A single sample is the source of the 8 T cell receptor beta chains below, sequenced in a study of TIL therapy for anti-PD-1-resistant metastatic lung cancer. Documented time point: pre-treatment sample, taken before nivolumab and TIL therapy. Tumor tissue came from excised metastases, mostly pleural nodules or supraclavicular lymph nodes. This was the immunoSEQ v3 assay. Method: immunoSEQ multiplex PCR; TCRdb's copy keeps in-frame clones and lacks some. The table has 25,000 to 30,000 clones, 63% seen once. Sequences were derived from tumor tissue, sampled at baseline. All receptors come from a woman between 30 and 80 years old with non-small cell lung cancer.

This chain links TRBV5-1 with TRBJ2-1; D unclear. Germline-derived CDR1 and CDR2 are SGHRS and YFSETQ. CDR3 size: 14 residues. V was pared by 6 bases and J by 6 bases, with 16 bases between. The CDR3, as DNA: TGCGCCAGCACTCTGCTCTACTGGTCCAATGAGCAGTTCTTC. This gives the protein CASTLLYWSNEQFF.

The chain recombines TRBV5-6 with TRBJ1-1, with D unresolved. CDR3 size: 13 residues. In germline, CDR1 is SGHDT, CDR2 YYEEEE. V lost 2 bases and J 11 bases, leaving 16 bases between the germline ends. CDR3 residues: CASSLGSVGRAFF. Written as DNA, the CDR3 is TGTGCCAGCAGCTTAGGCTCGGTCGGGAGGGCTTTCTTT.

This chain joins TRBV6-1 and TRBJ1-5, with no clear D. Germline loops: CDR1 MNHNS, CDR2 SASEGT. The CDR3 has 13 residues. Trimming shortened V by 1 base and J by 4 bases, and 5 bases separated the two germline ends. CDR3 sequence: CASSEGVNQPQHF. The CDR3 DNA follows: TGTGCCAGCAGTGAAGGGGTTAATCAGCCCCAGCATTTT.

The rearrangement uses TRBV5-6 and TRBJ2-3, with D unresolved. Germline CDR1 and CDR2: SGHDT and YYEEEE. V lost 0 bases to trimming and J lost 4 bases, with 0 bases between them. The CDR3 runs to 11 residues. The CDR3 sequence: CASSLADTQYF. CDR3 sequence (DNA): TGTGCCAGCAGCTTGGCAGATACGCAGTATTTT.

The chain links TRBV5-8 to TRBJ1-2, with TRBD1 as a possible D gene (6 bases). This CDR3 is built from 16 residues. Germline loops: CDR1 SGHTS, CDR2 YDEGEE. The germline V and J ends were trimmed by 4 bases and 5 bases, with 21 bases remaining between them. CDR3 region: CASSTRGTPTLYGYTF. DNA of the CDR3: TGTGCCAGCAGCACCCGGGGGACACCTACTCTTTATGGCTACACCTTC.

This clone was counted only a few times. The V and J genes are TRBV19 and TRBJ1-1, with TRBD1 matching 7 bases. Germline V gene data show CDR1 as LNHDA and CDR2 as SQIVND (reference sequence). V was pared by 5 bases and J by 4 bases, with 10 bases of the junction left unmatched. This CDR3 has 15 amino acids. CDR3 in DNA: TGTGCCAGTAGTCCCGGGACAGCGCGGGCCACTGAAGCTTTCTTT. This gives the protein CASSPGTARATEAFF.

The chain is built from TRBV7-2 and TRBJ1-5; D is uncertain. CDR1 and CDR2 from the germline V gene are SGHTA and FQGNSA. This CDR3 has 13 residues. V lost 5 bases to trimming and J lost 8 bases, with 13 bases between them. The CDR3 spells CASSQSGGKPQHF. In DNA, the CDR3 is TGTGCCAGCAGCCAATCCGGAGGTAAGCCCCAGCATTTT. Variable domain in full (rest from reference TRBV7-2 and TRBJ1-5): GAGVSQSPSNKVTEKGKDVELRCDPISGHTALYWYRQSLGQGLEFLIYFQGNSAPDKSGLPSDRFSAERTGGSVSTLTIQRTQQEDSAVYLCASSQSGGKPQHFGDGTRLSIL.

The chain has TRBV30 and TRBJ2-1; 10 bases map to TRBD2. The V gene's germline CDR1 is GTSNPN and CDR2 SVGIG (reference sequence). Trimming at V came to 8 bases and at J to 9 bases, leaving 10 bases not matched to a gene. The CDR3 is 13 residues long. CDR3: CAVGAGGPSEQFF. The CDR3 DNA follows: TGTGCCGTGGGAGCGGGAGGGCCTAGTGAGCAGTTCTTC.